Listed below are T cell receptor beta chains from one sample, sequenced in a study of beta chain features in type 1 diabetes. Assay used: immunoSEQ multiplex PCR; TCRdb lists only in-frame clones, some missing. The sample shows about 160,000 clones, less than 10% of them seen only once. The sample consisted of central memory CD4+ T cells from blood. The receptor set was obtained from a man between 18 and 35 years old with type 1 diabetes. Each CDR3 is given with its conserved first and last residue. D genes are given only for firm matches. Rows may omit the clone size; those that give it use once, few, many or a size class.

abundance	j_gene	d_gene	v_gene	CDR3aa	CDR3nt
NA	TRBJ2-2	TRBD2	TRBV4-3	CASSRHRDGIGSGGLTGELFF	TGCGCCAGCAGCCGCCACAGGGACGGGATTGGTAGCGGGGGGTTGACCGGGGAGCTGTTTTTT
few	TRBJ1-5	TRBD1	TRBV5-4	CASSSDRDQPQHF	TGTGCCAGCAGCTCGGACAGGGATCAGCCCCAGCATTTT
NA	TRBJ2-7	TRBD1	TRBV28	CASSSTMDRGEQYF	TGTGCCAGCAGTTCAACAATGGACAGGGGTGAGCAGTACTTC
many	TRBJ2-5	TRBD1	TRBV29-1	CSANLGQSQETQYF	TGCAGCGCGAACCTGGGACAGTCTCAAGAGACCCAGTACTTC
NA	TRBJ2-7	NA	TRBV11-2	CASSGQGRGAHLSF	TGTGCCAGCAGCGGCCAGGGGCGAGGGGCCCATTTATCCTTC
NA	TRBJ1-1	TRBD1	TRBV6-5	CASKVTGANTEAFF	TGTGCCAGCAAAGTGACAGGGGCAAACACTGAAGCTTTCTTT
few	TRBJ2-7	NA	TRBV5-6	CASSRRQFSYEQYF	TGTGCCAGCAGCCGAAGACAGTTCTCCTACGAGCAGTACTTC
NA	TRBJ2-2	NA	TRBV30	CAWSGGDAGELFF	TGTGCCTGGAGTGGGGGGGACGCCGGGGAGCTGTTTTTT
NA	TRBJ2-7	TRBD1	TRBV4-1	CASSQDSLGTGYSYEQYF	TGCGCCAGCAGCCAAGATAGCTTAGGGACAGGGTACTCCTACGAGCAGTACTTC
few	TRBJ2-3	TRBD1	TRBV30	CACKGQLSTDTQYF	TGTGCCTGCAAGGGACAGTTAAGCACAGATACGCAGTATTTT
few	TRBJ1-3	NA	TRBV28	CASSPQPGISGNTIYF	TGTGCCAGCAGTCCCCAGCCAGGGATCTCTGGAAACACCATATATTTT
NA	TRBJ2-3	NA	TRBV4-2	CASSQRDTSTDTQYF	TGTGCCAGCAGCCAGAGGGACACTAGCACAGATACGCAGTATTTT
NA	TRBJ1-6	NA	TRBV15	CATSLLGGGDSPLHF	TGTGCCACCAGCCTCCTGGGGGGGGGCGATTCACCCCTCCACTTT
NA	TRBJ1-5	NA	TRBV20-1	CSYRVNQPQHF	TGCAGTTACAGGGTAAATCAGCCCCAGCATTTT
NA	TRBJ1-2	NA	TRBV5-6	CASTLGAAAYGYTF	TGTGCCAGCACCCTAGGGGCAGCAGCCTATGGCTACACCTTC
few	TRBJ2-3	NA	TRBV27	CASRLTGVDTQYF	TGTGCCAGCAGACTAACGGGGGTAGATACGCAGTATTTT
few	TRBJ2-7	TRBD2	TRBV4-3	CASSQGGRGAYEQYF	TGCGCCAGCAGCCAAGGTGGGCGGGGGGCCTACGAGCAGTACTTC
few	TRBJ2-3	NA	TRBV18	CASSPNTDTQYF	TGTGCCAGCTCACCCAATACAGATACGCAGTATTTT
few	TRBJ1-1	NA	TRBV29-1	CSVGPGHVVEAFF	TGCAGCGTGGGACCGGGACACGTGGTCGAAGCTTTCTTT
few	TRBJ1-1	NA	TRBV18	CASSPTRVARLNTEAFF	TGTGCCAGCTCACCTACCAGGGTGGCCAGGCTGAACACTGAAGCTTTCTTT
NA	TRBJ1-6	NA	TRBV5-4	CASRGTGNSPLHF	TGTGCCAGCAGAGGGACTGGTAATTCACCCCTCCACTTT
NA	TRBJ2-2	NA	TRBV12-5	CASGLSPNTGELFF	TGTGCTAGTGGTTTGTCTCCGAACACCGGGGAGCTGTTTTTT
few	TRBJ1-5	NA	TRBV7-2	CASSLATGMGQPQHF	TGTGCCAGCAGCTTAGCGACGGGGATGGGTCAGCCCCAGCATTTT
few	TRBJ1-1	TRBD1	TRBV5-1	CASSWVGQDTEAFF	TGCGCCAGCAGCTGGGTCGGACAGGACACTGAAGCTTTCTTT
NA	TRBJ1-3	NA	TRBV7-2	CASSWGHSGNTIYF	TGTGCCAGCAGCTGGGGACACTCTGGAAACACCATATATTTT
few	TRBJ2-3	TRBD1	TRBV23-1	CASSHGTVNTDTQYF	TGCGCCAGCAGTCACGGGACAGTGAACACAGATACGCAGTATTTT
NA	TRBJ1-1	TRBD1	TRBV9	CASSVTGTGVTEAFF	TGTGCCAGCAGCGTTACCGGGACAGGCGTCACTGAAGCTTTCTTT
NA	TRBJ2-7	TRBD2	TRBV7-2	CASSFSGGPRQVQYF	TGTGCCAGCAGCTTTAGCGGGGGGCCGCGGCAGGTGCAGTACTTC
few	TRBJ2-7	TRBD2	TRBV7-6	CASSPGTGGYEQYF	TGTGCCAGCAGCCCCGGGACGGGGGGCTACGAGCAGTACTTC
few	TRBJ2-3	TRBD2	TRBV4-1	CASSHRASGSSTDTQYF	TGCGCCAGCAGCCACCGGGCTAGCGGATCTAGCACAGATACGCAGTATTTT
few	TRBJ2-5	NA	TRBV6-6	CASKREETQYF	TGTGCCTCCAAACGGGAAGAGACCCAGTACTTC
NA	TRBJ2-1	NA	TRBV25-1	CASSAGGLSNEQFF	TGTGCCAGCAGCGCCGGCGGGCTAAGCAATGAGCAGTTCTTC